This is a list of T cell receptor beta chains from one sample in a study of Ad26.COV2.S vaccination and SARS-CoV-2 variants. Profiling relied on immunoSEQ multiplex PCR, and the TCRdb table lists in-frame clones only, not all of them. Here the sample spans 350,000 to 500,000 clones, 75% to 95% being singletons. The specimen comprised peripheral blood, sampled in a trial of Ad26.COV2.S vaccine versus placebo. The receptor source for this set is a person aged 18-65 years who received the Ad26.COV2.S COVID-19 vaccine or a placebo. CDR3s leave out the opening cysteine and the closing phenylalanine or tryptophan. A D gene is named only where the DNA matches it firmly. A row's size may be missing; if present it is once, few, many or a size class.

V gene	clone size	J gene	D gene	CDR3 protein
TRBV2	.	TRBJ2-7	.	ASSPKY
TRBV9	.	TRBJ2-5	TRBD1	ASSVGTVSQETQY
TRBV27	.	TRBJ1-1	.	ASSLRGTYTEAF
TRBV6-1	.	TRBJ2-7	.	ASSEASYEQY
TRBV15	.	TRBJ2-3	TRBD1	ATSRDVGDRSTDTQY
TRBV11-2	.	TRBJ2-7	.	ASSVQTYYEQY
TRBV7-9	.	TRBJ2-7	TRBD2	ASSWTSTTSGEQY
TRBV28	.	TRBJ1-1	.	ASSWGQSTEAF
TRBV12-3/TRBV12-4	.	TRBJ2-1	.	ASSGPSYNEQF
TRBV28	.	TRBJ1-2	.	ASSALGTPNYGYT
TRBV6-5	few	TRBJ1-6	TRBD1	ASTRTGSHNSPLH
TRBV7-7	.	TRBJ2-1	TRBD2	ASSLAREGLNEQF
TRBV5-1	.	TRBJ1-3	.	ASSAAGGLSSGNTIY
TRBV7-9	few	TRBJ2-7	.	ASSLVPSGEQY
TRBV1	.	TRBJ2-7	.	TSSQEGPGLAFSYEQY
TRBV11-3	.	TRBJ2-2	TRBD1	ASSYGQGGTGELF
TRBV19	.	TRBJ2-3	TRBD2	ASSMLAGATDTQY
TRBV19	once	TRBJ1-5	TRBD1	ASTAGQENQPQH
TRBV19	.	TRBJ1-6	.	ASRWTGSPLH
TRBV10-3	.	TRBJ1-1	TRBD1	AIAGQGATEAF
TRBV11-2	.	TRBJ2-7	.	ASSFSTYEQY
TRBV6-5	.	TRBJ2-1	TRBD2	ASSWGSSGSYNEQF
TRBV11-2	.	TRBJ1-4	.	ASSLVRLRSTANEKLF
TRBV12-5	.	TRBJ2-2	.	ASSGWTGELF
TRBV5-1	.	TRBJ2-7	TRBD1	ASSRGQGAYEQY
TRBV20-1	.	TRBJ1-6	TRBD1	SASQGTGPGSPLH
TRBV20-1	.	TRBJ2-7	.	SASHGQKYEQY
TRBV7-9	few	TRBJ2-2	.	ASSLPLTGELF
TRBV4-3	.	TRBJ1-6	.	ASSQDTSSSYNSPLH
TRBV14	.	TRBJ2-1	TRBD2	ASSPWTSGVNEQF
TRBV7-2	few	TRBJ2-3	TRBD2	ASSFLLAGGRSDTQY
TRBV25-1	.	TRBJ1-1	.	ASSEYGGNTEAF